The 18 T cell receptor beta chains presented below share a single source sample, sequenced in a study of cytomegalovirus exposure and HLA in healthy donors. The PCR had 60 Vbeta and 13 Jbeta primers. Generated by immunoSEQ multiplex PCR, the TCRdb table keeps only in-frame clones and is missing some. The sample comprises about 170,000 clones, 75% to 85% of which are singletons, and approximately 5% rests with the top ten. What was sequenced was PBMCs. Receptors originate from a woman aged 18-35 years in good health and CMV-seropositive.

The table lists this clone with a few counts. The chain recombines TRBV27 with TRBJ2-1; weak D call: TRBD1 (5 bases). CDR1 and CDR2 (germline): MNHEY, SMNVEV (reference sequence). With 5 bases removed from V and 11 bases from J, the gap between germline ends came to 13 bases. The CDR3 has 12 amino acids. The CDR3 nucleotides are TGTGCCAGCAGTCCCCCTGGGGCCAAGCAGTTCTTC. Amino acid sequence: CASSPPGAKQFF.

J is TRBJ1-1 and V is TRBV19, with a weak D call TRBD1 (6 bases). The CDR3 has 17 amino acids. V was pared by 3 bases and J by 0 bases, with 17 bases between. Looked up from germline, CDR1 is LNHDA and CDR2 is SQIVND (reference sequence). Here the CDR3 DNA reads TGTGCCAGTAGTATCCTCAGGGGTTCAGGGGTGAACACTGAAGCTTTCTTT. Residues: CASSILRGSGVNTEAFF.

V usage is TRBV9 and J usage is TRBJ2-3; no clear D. Germline lookup yields CDR1 SGDLS and CDR2 YYNGEE. CDR3 length: 13 residues. V dropped 6 bases and J dropped 1 base, with 9 bases sitting between them. The CDR3 here is CASKASGTDTQYF. CDR3 nucleotides: TGTGCCAGCAAAGCCAGCGGCACAGATACGCAGTATTTT. The whole variable domain, remainder taken from reference TRBV9 and TRBJ2-3, is DSGVTQTPKHLITATGQRVTLRCSPRSGDLSVYWYQQSLDQGLQFLIQYYNGEERAKGNILERFSAQQFPDLHSELNLSSLELGDSALYFCASKASGTDTQYFGPGTRLTVL.

J is TRBJ2-2 and V is TRBV2, with a possible D match to TRBD1 (5 bases). The CDR3 is made up of 16 amino acids. V was trimmed by 4 bases and J by 0 bases, leaving 12 bases between them. Germline V CDR1 and CDR2: SNHLY, FYNNEI. DNA for the CDR3: TGTGCCAGCAGTGTCGGACAATTAGCGAACACCGGGGAGCTGTTTTTT. It is translated as CASSVGQLANTGELFF.

The V and J genes are TRBV10-3 and TRBJ2-1; 9 bases match TRBD1. Germline assignment: CDR1 ENHRY and CDR2 SYGVKD. The CDR3 totals 14 residues. The trim removed 7 bases at V and 7 bases at J, leaving 8 bases unmatched. The CDR3 spells CAITSGTGNNEQFF. CDR3 DNA: TGTGCCATCACCTCCGGGACAGGGAATAATGAGCAGTTCTTC.

The chain uses TRBV5-1 and TRBJ2-7, with TRBD2 matching 9 bases. Germline assignment: CDR1 SGHRS and CDR2 YFSETQ. V was pared by 4 bases and J by 2 bases, with 7 bases of the junction left unmatched. This CDR3 is 15 amino acids long. CDR3: CASSEQRGGAYEQYF. The DNA of the CDR3 is TGCGCCAGCAGCGAACAACGCGGGGGGGCCTACGAGCAGTACTTC.

V and J are TRBV4-3 and TRBJ2-1; a possible D gene is TRBD2 (5 bases). V was shortened by 1 base and J by 6 bases, with 13 bases between the two germline ends. The CDR3 loop spans 15 amino acids. Germline loops: CDR1 LGHNA, CDR2 YSLEER. The CDR3 is CASSQGPGFRNEQFF. CDR3 DNA sequence: TGCGCCAGCAGCCAAGGGCCGGGGTTTCGCAATGAGCAGTTCTTC.

This sequence joins TRBV28 and TRBJ2-1; the match to TRBD2 covers 10 bases. The CDR3 covers 15 residues. The germline V gene has CDR1 MDHEN and CDR2 SYDVKM. Germline trimming cut 10 bases from V and 2 bases from J; bases unmatched to any gene: 8. The CDR3 reads CATTISGGAYNEQFF. For the CDR3, the DNA is TGTGCCACCACAATCAGCGGGGGGGCCTACAATGAGCAGTTCTTC.

Note on this clone: The same CDR3 can be traced to other DNA sequences in this sample. The genes are TRBV11-3 and TRBJ2-7, with 7 positions matching TRBD1. CDR1 SGHNT and CDR2 YENEEA come from the germline V gene. The length of the CDR3 is 14 residues. The V segment lost 1 base and the J segment 1 base; nucleotides outside the gene matches: 1. The DNA for the CDR3 is TGTGCCAGCAGCTTAGGGGACAGATCCTACGAGCAGTACTTC. Its protein product is CASSLGDRSYEQYF.

V and J are TRBV5-5 and TRBJ2-7; D unresolved. V lost 0 bases and J lost 2, with 9 bases in between. Germline loops: CDR1 SGHKS, CDR2 YYEKEE (reference sequence). The length of the CDR3 is 14 residues. This CDR3 is CASSLETVTYEQYF. The CDR3 nucleotides read TGTGCCAGCAGCTTGGAAACGGTTACCTACGAGCAGTACTTC.

The CDR3 protein is CASSSGSWIDAQGAETQYF. CDR3 sequence (DNA): TGTGCCAGCTCCTCAGGGTCGTGGATCGACGCCCAGGGGGCGGAGACCCAGTACTTC. This chain joins TRBV19 and TRBJ2-5; 8 nucleotides match TRBD1. The CDR3 loop spans 19 amino acids. With V trimmed by 9 bases and J by 5 bases, 26 bases remained unmatched. Germline V gene lookup returns CDR1 LNHDA and CDR2 SQIVND (reference sequence).

The genes are TRBV14 and TRBJ2-7; 7 nucleotides line up with TRBD2. The V gene's germline CDR1 is SGHDN and CDR2 FVKESK. The CDR3 has 14 residues. Trimming removed 6 bases from V and 0 bases from J; junction bases left unmatched: 5. The CDR3 here is CASSLGLGSYEQYF. CDR3 DNA sequence: TGTGCCAGCAGTTTAGGACTAGGCTCCTACGAGCAGTACTTC.

This chain joins TRBV6-5 and TRBJ1-1; perhaps TRBD1 as D (5 bases). Germline V gene lookup returns CDR1 MNHEY and CDR2 SVGAGI. V lost 8 bases and J 5 bases, leaving 21 bases between the germline ends. The CDR3 has 15 residues. CDR3 nucleotide sequence: TGTGCCAGCGGCCCAAGGGAGGGGCTGAGGACTGAAGCTTTCTTT. Its translation is CASGPREGLRTEAFF.

This sequence joins TRBV4-3 and TRBJ2-4; 10 bases fit TRBD1. In germline, CDR1 is LGHNA, CDR2 YSLEER. Trimming took 3 bases from V and 0 from J; bases not matched to a gene: 14. There are 20 residues in the CDR3. For the CDR3, the DNA is TGCGCCAGCAGCCAGGAGCTCGTGACAGGGGGCGGCCTAGCCAAAAACATTCAGTACTTC. It translates to CASSQELVTGGGLAKNIQYF.

The J gene is TRBJ1-1, the V gene TRBV7-2, with a possible D match to TRBD1 (5 bases). CDR1 is SGHTA, CDR2 FQGNSA, per germline. CDR3 length equals 13 residues. V lost 3 bases to trimming and J lost 3 bases, with 8 bases between them. CDR3 DNA sequence: TGTGCCAGCAGCTTCCAAGGGGACACTGAAGCTTTCTTT. Its translation is CASSFQGDTEAFF.

This clone was counted once. The gene calls are TRBV9 and TRBJ2-1; TRBD2 agrees at 10 bases. Germline assignment: CDR1 SGDLS and CDR2 YYNGEE. The length of the CDR3 is 18 residues. The ends lost 0 bases at V and 12 bases at J; junction bases unmatched: 18. The CDR3 DNA reads as TGTGCCAGCAGCGTAGAGTATTCCGGACTAGCGGCTGGAGGATGGCAGTTCTTC. It yields the protein CASSVEYSGLAAGGWQFF.

The V call is TRBV6-5, the J call TRBJ1-5; the D is unclear. V lost 0 bases, J lost 5 bases, and 11 bases lay in between. This CDR3 region has 15 residues. Germline CDR1 and CDR2: MNHEY and SVGAGI. CDR3 nucleotide sequence: TGTGCCAGCAGTTACTCGAAGTCTAGGTATCAGCCCCAGCATTTT. Translating gives CASSYSKSRYQPQHF.

J is TRBJ2-3 and V is TRBV6-6; TRBD2 matches at 12 bases. The germline V gene encodes CDR1 MNHNY and CDR2 SVGAGI (reference sequence). CDR3 length: 16 residues. The V gene end was trimmed by 6 bases and the J gene end by 2 bases; junction bases not matched to a gene: 6. CDR3: CASSRTSGGPTDTQYF. The CDR3, as DNA: TGTGCCAGCAGCCGTACTAGCGGGGGGCCCACAGATACGCAGTATTTT.